These T cell receptor beta chains were read from a single sample in a study of blood T cell repertoires in COVID-19. Using immunoSEQ multiplex PCR, the repertoire was profiled, and TCRdb retains in-frame clones only, with some absent. This table holds about 62,000 clones, approximately 90% found once. Material: peripheral blood. The receptor source for this set is a woman aged 80 or over with acute or convalescent COVID-19. Each CDR3 is given with its conserved first and last residue. A D gene is named only where the DNA matches it firmly. A clone size is listed for some rows: how often the clone was seen (once, few, many), or a class if it is expanded.

CASSPTSGGLNEQFF,TGTGCCAGCAGCCCGACTAGCGGGGGTCTTAATGAGCAGTTCTTC,NA,TRBJ2-1,TRBD2,15,TRBV2
CASSFLDLPREYGYTF,TGTGCCAGTAGTTTCCTAGACCTCCCCCGGGAGTATGGCTACACCTTC,NA,TRBJ1-2,NA,16,TRBV19
CASSRDREGGYTF,TGTGCCAGCAGCCGCGACAGGGAAGGAGGCTACACCTTC,NA,TRBJ1-2,TRBD1,13,TRBV4-2
CASSPRGEGGQPQHF,TGTGCCAGCTCACCACGGGGTGAGGGTGGTCAGCCCCAGCATTTT,NA,TRBJ1-5,NA,15,TRBV18
CASSQVGLGGEQYF,TGTGCCAGCAGCCAAGTGGGACTCGGGGGGGAGCAGTACTTC,once,TRBJ2-7,TRBD2,14,TRBV3-1/TRBV3-2
CASSLGTGVWETQYF,TGTGCCAGTAGCCTAGGGACAGGCGTTTGGGAGACCCAGTACTTC,NA,TRBJ2-5,TRBD1,15,TRBV19
CASSPGGLRNTGELFF,TGCGCCAGCAGCCCCGGGGGGTTAAGGAACACCGGGGAGCTGTTTTTT,NA,TRBJ2-2,TRBD2,16,TRBV10-1
CAITGTSGSDTQYF,TGTGCCATCACCGGGACTAGCGGATCAGATACGCAGTATTTT,NA,TRBJ2-3,TRBD2,14,TRBV10-3
CASRPGAGGPDTQYF,TGCGCCAGCAGGCCCGGGGCGGGAGGGCCAGATACGCAGTATTTT,NA,TRBJ2-3,TRBD2,15,TRBV5-1
CAWSFGGGTQGEKLFF,TGTGCCTGGAGCTTCGGCGGGGGGACCCAAGGCGAAAAACTGTTTTTT,NA,TRBJ1-4,NA,16,TRBV30
CASSLVGAGVYGYTF,TGTGCCAGCAGCTTGGTAGGGGCGGGAGTCTATGGCTACACCTTC,NA,TRBJ1-2,NA,15,TRBV5-4
CASSLGGSGRYNEQFF,TGTGCCAGCAGCTTAGGAGGTAGCGGGCGTTACAATGAGCAGTTCTTC,once,TRBJ2-1,TRBD2,16,TRBV7-8
CASSFTSGVQETQYF,TGTGCCAGCAGCTTTACTAGCGGGGTCCAAGAGACCCAGTACTTC,NA,TRBJ2-5,TRBD2,15,TRBV7-9
CASSPRGGGEKLFF,TGTGCCAGCAGCCCCCGGGGGGGTGGAGAAAAACTGTTTTTT,NA,TRBJ1-4,NA,14,TRBV7-9
CASSQGARAITEAFF,TGCGCCAGCAGCCAAGGCGCCAGGGCGATTACTGAAGCTTTCTTT,NA,TRBJ1-1,NA,15,TRBV4-1
CASSFDRGGTEAFF,TGTGCCAGCAGCTTCGACAGGGGCGGCACTGAAGCTTTCTTT,NA,TRBJ1-1,TRBD1,14,TRBV5-4
CASSPRGTVSYGYTF,TGCGCCAGCAGTCCCCGTGGAACAGTAAGCTATGGCTACACCTTC,once,TRBJ1-2,NA,15,TRBV23-1
CSAREGQNSVF,TGCAGTGCTAGGGAAGGACAGAACAGTGTCTTC,NA,TRBJ2-1,NA,11,TRBV20-1
CASSLESGALTYEQYF,TGTGCCAGCAGCTTGGAGTCGGGAGCCCTTACCTACGAGCAGTACTTC,NA,TRBJ2-7,NA,16,TRBV5-6
CASSLEPAGGENEQFF,TGCGCCAGCAGCTTGGAACCGGCGGGGGGAGAGAATGAGCAGTTCTTC,NA,TRBJ2-1,TRBD2,16,TRBV5-1
CASSLGGLGGANVLTF,TGTGCCAGCAGCTTAGGCGGACTCGGTGGGGCCAACGTCCTGACTTTC,once,TRBJ2-6,NA,16,TRBV11-3
CASSYGDRVGNQPQHF,TGTGCCAGCAGTTACGGGGACAGGGTAGGCAATCAGCCCCAGCATTTT,NA,TRBJ1-5,TRBD1,16,TRBV6-2/TRBV6-3
CATSRGESGGKKLFF,TGTGCCACCAGCAGAGGCGAGTCAGGGGGCAAAAAACTGTTTTTT,NA,TRBJ1-4,TRBD1,15,TRBV15
CASSPLTSGVAYNEQFF,TGTGCCAGCTCACCGCTGACTAGCGGCGTAGCCTACAATGAGCAGTTCTTC,NA,TRBJ2-1,TRBD2,17,TRBV18
CSASKLAGVSSSYNEQFF,TGCAGTGCTAGTAAGCTAGCGGGAGTCTCGAGCTCCTACAATGAGCAGTTCTTC,NA,TRBJ2-1,TRBD2,18,TRBV20-1
CASSQRRGRSEKLFF,TGTGCCAGCAGCCAGAGGAGGGGGCGGAGCGAAAAACTGTTTTTT,NA,TRBJ1-4,TRBD1,15,TRBV3-1/TRBV3-2
CASSLEPGQAYEQYF,TGCGCCAGCAGCTTGGAGCCGGGACAGGCCTACGAGCAGTACTTC,NA,TRBJ2-7,TRBD1,15,TRBV5-1
CASSQDLSGGRIGTGELFF,TGCGCCAGCAGCCAAGATTTGAGCGGGGGGAGAATAGGCACCGGGGAGCTGTTTTTT,few,TRBJ2-2,TRBD2,19,TRBV4-1
CATRPSTQGDTQYF,TGTGCCACCCGGCCATCAACTCAGGGAGATACGCAGTATTTT,NA,TRBJ2-3,NA,14,TRBV6-5
CASTAVHTSTDTQYF,TGTGCCAGCACCGCTGTCCATACTAGCACAGATACGCAGTATTTT,NA,TRBJ2-3,NA,15,TRBV27
CASSPQSGGLSIEQFF,TGTGCCAGCAGCCCACAGTCGGGGGGGCTGAGTATTGAGCAGTTCTTC,NA,TRBJ2-1,TRBD2,16,TRBV7-9
CASHPQGYNSPLHF,TGTGCCAGCCACCCACAGGGATATAATTCACCCCTCCACTTT,NA,TRBJ1-6,NA,14,TRBV28
CASSFSRDSGNTIYF,TGCGCCAGCAGCTTTTCCCGAGACTCTGGAAACACCATATATTTT,NA,TRBJ1-3,NA,15,TRBV5-1
CASSPQGTGFSNQPQHF,TGTGCCAGCAGCCCTCAAGGGACAGGGTTTAGCAATCAGCCCCAGCATTTT,NA,TRBJ1-5,TRBD1,17,TRBV7-8
CASSTGTTLSQVFF,TGTGCCAGCAGCACCGGGACTACCCTTTCCCAAGTGTTCTTC,NA,TRBJ2-1,TRBD2,14,TRBV11-2
CASSLFGRSYNSPLHF,TGTGCCAGCAGCTTGTTTGGCAGGTCCTATAATTCACCCCTCCACTTT,NA,TRBJ1-6,NA,16,TRBV5-6
CTSSQEPPGNLPREVNSNQPQHF,TGCACCAGCAGCCAAGAACCGCCCGGAAACCTCCCCAGGGAGGTAAATAGCAATCAGCCCCAGCATTTT,few,TRBJ1-5,NA,23,TRBV1
CASSKGISGELFF,TGTGCCAGCAGCAAGGGGATATCCGGGGAGCTGTTTTTT,NA,TRBJ2-2,NA,13,TRBV9
CASRTSQVNTEAFF,TGTGCCAGCAGGACCAGTCAGGTGAACACTGAAGCTTTCTTT,NA,TRBJ1-1,NA,14,TRBV6-6
CASSPGTSVVYEQYF,TGTGCCAGCAGTCCCGGGACTAGCGTTGTCTACGAGCAGTACTTC,NA,TRBJ2-7,TRBD2,15,TRBV28
CASSVDRVEKLFF,TGCGCCAGCAGCGTCGACAGGGTCGAAAAACTGTTTTTT,NA,TRBJ1-4,TRBD1,13,TRBV5-1
CASTFGRGNTGELFF,TGTGCCAGCACGTTTGGCAGGGGGAACACCGGGGAGCTGTTTTTT,NA,TRBJ2-2,NA,15,TRBV6-5
CATGLSAHQPQHF,TGTGCCACTGGACTTAGTGCTCATCAGCCCCAGCATTTT,few,TRBJ1-5,NA,13,TRBV28
CASSHKSGTNSLDTQYF,TGTGCCAGCAGCCATAAATCCGGGACAAATTCCTTGGATACGCAGTATTTT,NA,TRBJ2-3,NA,17,TRBV7-3
CASRDNWGNQPQHF,TGTGCCAGTAGGGACAACTGGGGAAATCAGCCCCAGCATTTT,few,TRBJ1-5,NA,14,TRBV19
CASSSYTGGPTYEQYF,TGTGCCAGCAGCTCCTATACAGGGGGGCCCACCTACGAGCAGTACTTC,NA,TRBJ2-7,TRBD1,16,TRBV7-9